The rows below give T cell receptor beta chains drawn from one sample of a study of CD8+ T cells in alopecia areata. The assay was immunoSEQ multiplex PCR, and TCRdb's table has in-frame clones only and misses some. Of approximately 100,000 clones in the sample, around 50% are singletons; the top ten hold around 8.8%. Sequences were obtained from CD4+ T cells sorted from blood. The receptors shown here come from a human donor in good health. CDR3s include the opening cysteine and the closing phenylalanine or tryptophan. D genes are given only for firm matches. The size field is filled for only some rows; it gives once, few, many or a size class.

D	size	V	J	CDR3	DNA
TRBD2	NA	TRBV4-1	TRBJ2-5	CASSQDPPGGDQETQYF	TGCGCCAGCAGCCAAGATCCTCCGGGGGGGGACCAAGAGACCCAGTACTTC
NA	NA	TRBV7-2	TRBJ1-3	CASSLVATAGNTIYF	TGTGCCAGCAGCTTAGTGGCGACAGCTGGAAACACCATATATTTT
TRBD1	few	TRBV7-2	TRBJ1-1	CASSLFPRDRVNTEAFF	TGTGCCAGCAGCTTATTTCCCCGGGACAGGGTGAACACTGAAGCTTTCTTT
NA	NA	TRBV7-9	TRBJ1-1	CASKVGTATEAFF	TGTGCCAGCAAGGTCGGTACGGCCACTGAAGCTTTCTTT
NA	few	TRBV27	TRBJ2-1	CASSLSRGNNEQFF	TGTGCCAGCAGTTTAAGCCGGGGGAACAATGAGCAGTTCTTC
NA	NA	TRBV9	TRBJ2-3	CASSPSGYSTDTQYF	TGTGCCAGCAGCCCCAGCGGATATAGCACAGATACGCAGTATTTT
NA	few	TRBV9	TRBJ1-2	CASSVEDRVGYGYTF	TGTGCCAGCAGCGTAGAAGACAGAGTTGGATATGGCTACACCTTC
TRBD1	NA	TRBV25-1	TRBJ2-7	CASCGQGRYEQYF	TGTGCCAGTTGCGGACAGGGGCGGTACGAGCAGTACTTC
NA	NA	TRBV6-6	TRBJ1-1	CASSDSGLSTEAFF	TGTGCCAGCAGTGACTCGGGACTGTCCACTGAAGCTTTCTTT
NA	NA	TRBV28	TRBJ2-3	CASSPGGTRAGTQYF	TGTGCCAGCAGTCCCGGCGGGACTCGTGCGGGTACGCAGTATTTT
NA	once	TRBV5-1	TRBJ2-7	CASSLDPRTYEQYF	TGCGCCAGCAGCTTGGACCCCCGAACCTACGAGCAGTACTTC
TRBD1	NA	TRBV29-1	TRBJ2-3	CSVSRQGRDTQYF	TGCAGCGTTTCCCGACAGGGGAGAGATACGCAGTATTTT
NA	few	TRBV29-1	TRBJ2-3	CSVDDRSDTQYF	TGCAGCGTTGACGACCGGTCGGATACGCAGTATTTT
TRBD2	NA	TRBV30	TRBJ2-5	CAWSGLAGETQYF	TGTGCCTGGAGCGGACTAGCTGGTGAGACCCAGTACTTC
TRBD1	NA	TRBV29-1	TRBJ1-2	CSVKPPGQGGYTF	TGCAGCGTTAAACCTCCGGGACAGGGGGGCTACACCTTC
NA	few	TRBV7-9	TRBJ2-6	CASSLQGAGANVLTF	TGTGCCAGCAGCTTACAAGGGGCTGGGGCCAACGTCCTGACTTTC
NA	NA	TRBV5-1	TRBJ2-5	CASSFGTSSGVETQYF	TGCGCCAGCAGCTTCGGGACAAGTTCGGGCGTGGAGACCCAGTACTTC
NA	NA	TRBV5-1	TRBJ2-3	CASSSRPPRALSTDTQYF	TGCGCCAGCAGCTCTCGGCCGCCCCGGGCCCTAAGCACAGATACGCAGTATTTT
NA	NA	TRBV5-1	TRBJ2-3	CASSLGDSTDTQYF	TGCGCCAGCAGCTTGGGGGATAGCACAGATACGCAGTATTTT
NA	NA	TRBV18	TRBJ2-7	CASSPNSVVNEQYF	TGTGCCAGCTCACCGAATTCCGTGGTGAACGAGCAGTACTTC
TRBD1	NA	TRBV2	TRBJ1-2	CASSLTGDNYGYTF	TGTGCCAGCAGTCTGACAGGGGACAACTATGGCTACACCTTC
NA	few	TRBV14	TRBJ2-1	CASSQQNNEQFF	TGTGCCAGCAGCCAACAGAATAATGAGCAGTTCTTC
NA	few	TRBV5-1	TRBJ2-1	CASSLLQRGSSNEQFF	TGCGCCAGCAGCTTGCTACAAAGGGGGTCTTCGAATGAGCAGTTCTTC
NA	few	TRBV11-2	TRBJ1-2	CASSSGLPDGYTF	TGTGCCAGCAGCTCCGGACTTCCGGATGGCTACACCTTC
TRBD1	many	TRBV7-9	TRBJ1-2	CAILPHGTGTNYGYTF	TGTGCCATACTCCCCCACGGGACAGGGACAAACTATGGCTACACCTTC
NA	NA	TRBV7-9	TRBJ2-7	CASSLDRTPYEQYF	TGTGCCAGCAGCTTAGACAGAACCCCCTACGAGCAGTACTTC
NA	NA	TRBV15	TRBJ2-5	CATSRDNTGLQYF	TGTGCCACCAGCAGAGATAATACAGGCCTCCAGTACTTC
TRBD1	NA	TRBV7-2	TRBJ2-5	CASSLAGLGAGQGQETQYF	TGTGCCAGCAGCTTAGCGGGTCTAGGAGCGGGACAGGGCCAAGAGACCCAGTACTTC
NA	NA	TRBV30	TRBJ1-4	CAWSATGEKLFF	TGTGCCTGGAGCGCGACGGGTGAAAAACTGTTTTTT
NA	NA	TRBV4-3	TRBJ2-7	CASSQVAGQSYEQYF	TGCGCCAGCAGCCAAGTGGCCGGACAGTCCTACGAGCAGTACTTC
NA	NA	TRBV19	TRBJ1-3	CASSMKPSAGNTIYF	TGTGCCAGTAGTATGAAGCCCAGTGCTGGAAACACCATATATTTT
NA	NA	TRBV7-3	TRBJ2-2	CASQGENTGELFF	TGTGCCAGTCAGGGTGAAAACACCGGGGAGCTGTTTTTT
NA	few	TRBV11-2	TRBJ2-3	CASSPSTDTQYF	TGTGCCAGCAGCCCGTCCACAGATACGCAGTATTTT
NA	NA	TRBV30	TRBJ1-4	CAWSVQSGYEKLFF	TGTGCCTGGAGTGTACAGAGCGGCTACGAAAAACTGTTTTTT
NA	once	TRBV7-9	TRBJ2-7	CASSGRRRSYEQYF	TGTGCCAGCAGCGGGCGCAGGAGGAGTTACGAGCAGTACTTC
TRBD1	NA	TRBV6-6	TRBJ2-2	CASSYGQGAGGELFF	TGTGCCAGCAGTTACGGGCAGGGGGCCGGCGGGGAGCTGTTTTTT
TRBD1	few	TRBV18	TRBJ2-7	CASSPPGGASSYEQYF	TGTGCCAGCTCACCTCCAGGGGGCGCGTCTTCCTACGAGCAGTACTTC
NA	NA	TRBV11-2	TRBJ1-2	CASSLDRNYGYTF	TGTGCCAGCAGCTTAGACAGAAACTATGGCTACACCTTC
NA	few	TRBV29-1	TRBJ2-5	CSVFMGGRETQYF	TGCAGCGTTTTCATGGGGGGTCGAGAGACCCAGTACTTC
NA	NA	TRBV19	TRBJ1-2	CASEDRAGTFGIYGYTF	TGTGCCAGCGAAGATCGGGCCGGGACCTTTGGGATCTATGGCTACACCTTC
TRBD1	once	TRBV2	TRBJ1-1	CASRERGQGWTEAFF	TGTGCCAGCAGGGAGAGAGGACAGGGTTGGACTGAAGCTTTCTTT
TRBD1	NA	TRBV18	TRBJ2-7	CASSPGTGTYEQYF	TGTGCCAGCTCACCGGGGACAGGGACCTACGAGCAGTACTTC
NA	NA	TRBV29-1	TRBJ2-6	CSVDAGSGANVLTF	TGCAGCGTTGACGCGGGCTCTGGGGCCAACGTCCTGACTTTC
NA	NA	TRBV14	TRBJ1-2	CASSHTYGYTF	TGTGCCAGCAGCCATACCTATGGCTACACCTTC
NA	NA	TRBV7-9	TRBJ1-4	CASSLMNTEEEKLFF	TGTGCCAGCAGCTTGATGAACACCGAGGAAGAAAAACTGTTTTTT
NA	few	TRBV30	TRBJ2-7	CAWSVLRGSSYEQYF	TGTGCCTGGAGTGTACTTAGGGGAAGCTCCTACGAGCAGTACTTC
TRBD1	few	TRBV7-2	TRBJ1-2	CASTTGGDYGYTF	TGTGCCAGCACGACAGGGGGCGACTATGGCTACACCTTC
NA	NA	TRBV2	TRBJ1-1	CASTLSRDRGTEAFF	TGTGCCAGCACCCTCTCGAGGGATAGGGGCACTGAAGCTTTCTTT
TRBD2	NA	TRBV5-4	TRBJ2-1	CASSWARTSGGYNEQFF	TGTGCCAGCAGCTGGGCGAGGACTAGCGGGGGGTACAATGAGCAGTTCTTC
NA	NA	TRBV4-2	TRBJ1-5	CASSQDRTGTRQPQHF	TGTGCCAGCAGCCAAGATCGAACAGGGACCCGTCAGCCCCAGCATTTT
NA	once	TRBV30	TRBJ1-5	CAWSTLVGQPQHF	TGTGCCTGGAGTACCCTGGTCGGTCAGCCCCAGCATTTT